This T cell receptor beta chain was captured by sequencing in a study of T cell responses to AZD1222 COVID-19 vaccine. TCRdb keeps only in-frame clones here, not all; method: immunoSEQ multiplex PCR. The sample gives approximately 80,000 clones, 80% to 90% of which show up once; roughly 3.6% is in the top ten. The CDR3 has 14 amino acids. V dropped 3 bases and J dropped 4 bases, with 12 bases sitting between them. CDR1 and CDR2 from the germline V gene are SGHVS and FNYEAQ. This clonotype was obtained from an adult who received the AZD1222 COVID-19 vaccine. The V call is TRBV7-6, the J call TRBJ1-1; no clear D gene. Sample: peripheral blood, taken 28 days after the second AZD1222 dose. The CDR3 bases are TGTGCCAGCAGCTTCAGGCTACCTCCCACTGAAGCTTTCTTT. Encoded protein: CASSFRLPPTEAFF.